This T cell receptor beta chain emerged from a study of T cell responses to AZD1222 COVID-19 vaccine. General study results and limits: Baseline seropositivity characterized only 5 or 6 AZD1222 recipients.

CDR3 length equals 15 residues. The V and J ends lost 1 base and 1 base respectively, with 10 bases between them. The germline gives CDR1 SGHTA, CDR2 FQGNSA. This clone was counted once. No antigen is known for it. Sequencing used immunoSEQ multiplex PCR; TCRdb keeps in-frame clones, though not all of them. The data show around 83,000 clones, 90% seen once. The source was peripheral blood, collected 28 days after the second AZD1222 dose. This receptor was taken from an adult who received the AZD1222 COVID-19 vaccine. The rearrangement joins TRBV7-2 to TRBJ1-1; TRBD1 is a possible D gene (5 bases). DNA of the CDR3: TGTGCCAGCAGCTTAGGGGTCAGGGCGAACACTGAAGCTTTCTTT. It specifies CASSLGVRANTEAFF.